These 18 T cell receptor beta chains were all obtained from the same sample, sequenced in a study of T cell repertoires in cytomegalovirus infection. These receptors' targets are unknown. TCRdb reprocessed the reads with MiXCR, giving one entry per CDR3 protein. This sample has roughly 990,000 distinct CDR3 sequences; approximately 30% occur once, and the top ten carry 10% to 15%. The input for sequencing was cultured CD8+ T cells from PBMCs, taken from culture after CMV antigen stimulation. The source of these receptors is a human donor in good health (CMV status not recorded). Some clones in this sample may be carry-over from other donors' samples.

The V and J genes are TRBV12-3 or TRBV12-4 and TRBJ2-7, with 8 bases fitting TRBD2. The CDR3 has 18 residues. V was pared by 3 bases and J by 0 bases, with 13 bases of the junction left unmatched. This CDR3 is CASSFHTSGPNSSYEQYV. The CDR3 coding sequence is TGTGCCAGCAGTTTTCATACTAGCGGACCTAACAGCTCCTACGAGCAGTACGTC.

Concerning this clonotype itself: Germline and junction disagree at one end, which may indicate a read error. V and J are TRBV7-4 and TRBJ2-2, with TRBD1 matching 9 bases. The CDR3 totals 17 residues. Germline-derived CDR1 and CDR2 are SGHVT and SQSDAQ. The CDR3 region has the DNA TGTGTCAGCAGCTTATTGGGACAGGGAAGGAACACCGGGGAGCTGTTTTTT. As protein: CVSSLLGQGRNTGELFF.

This chain links TRBV7-9 with TRBJ1-2, with TRBD1 matching over 7 bases. Germline V gene data show CDR1 as SEHNR and CDR2 as FQNEAQ (reference sequence). V was pared by 11 bases and J by 4 bases, with 16 bases of the junction left unmatched. The CDR3 spans 15 residues. This chain's CDR3 is CAFSGGQSTAYGYTF. DNA for the CDR3: TGTGCCTTCTCGGGGGGACAGAGCACCGCCTATGGCTACACCTTC.

This rearrangement joins TRBV11-2 to TRBJ1-2, with D maybe TRBD1 (6 bases). CDR3 length equals 18 residues. Germline CDR1 and CDR2: SGHAT and FQNNGV. The germline V and J ends were trimmed by 4 bases and 2 bases, with 23 bases remaining between them. The CDR3 nucleotides read TGTGCCAGCAGCTCCATACCGGCCGGGACACCACGCAACTATGGCTACACCTTC. Amino acid sequence: CASSSIPAGTPRNYGYTF.

This clonotype showed up just a few times. J is TRBJ2-7 and V is TRBV4-3; D perhaps matches TRBD2 (5 bases). This CDR3 is built from 15 residues. Trimming pared 1 base from V and 1 base from J, leaving 11 bases between. CDR1 is LGHNA and CDR2 is YSLEER in the germline V gene. DNA of the CDR3: TGCGCCAGCAGCCAAGGTTTAGGACTGTCCTACGAGCAGTACGTC. Translating it yields CASSQGLGLSYEQYV.

This clonotype turned up a few times. The chain combines TRBV27 with TRBJ2-5; 8 bases fit TRBD2. Germline V gene data show CDR1 as MNHEY and CDR2 as SMNVEV (reference sequence). V lost 8 bases and J lost 4; bases outside the gene matches: 12. CDR3 length: 15 residues. The CDR3 DNA is TGTGCCAGCGCTTATAGCGGGGATCTCGGAGAGACCCAGTACTTC. This sequence encodes CASAYSGDLGETQYF.

In the case of this clonotype: A read error may explain this, as a much larger clone is one base away. The V gene is TRBV7-2, the J gene TRBJ1-5; D uncertain. The CDR3 covers 17 residues. Between the trimmed V and J ends, which lost 3 bases and 2 bases, there was a span of 17 bases. Germline loops: CDR1 SGHTA, CDR2 FQGNSA. The CDR3 reads CASSFFTRSGRNQPQHF. CDR3 coding DNA: TGTGCCAGCAGCTTTTTCACACGGAGTGGCCGCAATCAGCCCCAGCATTTT. The full variable domain, rest sourced from reference TRBV7-2 and TRBJ1-5, is GAGVSQSPSNKVTEKGKDVELRCDPISGHTALYWYRQSLGQGLEFLIYFQGNSAPDKSGLPSDRFSAERTGGSVSTLTIQRTQQEDSAVYLCASSFFTRSGRNQPQHFGDGTRLSIL.

The V and J genes are TRBV29-1 and TRBJ2-6; 7 bases are a match to TRBD1. Germline CDR1 is SQVTM and CDR2 is ANQGSEA. With 6 bases clipped from V and 2 bases from J, the junction kept 7 bases outside the gene matches. The CDR3 runs 15 residues. The chain's CDR3 is CSVVKQGTGANVLTF. The CDR3, as DNA: TGCAGCGTCGTGAAACAGGGGACTGGGGCCAACGTCCTGACTTTC.

As concerns this clonotype: A much larger clone sits a single nucleotide away, making a read error possible. This chain links TRBV14 with TRBJ1-2; D remains ambiguous. Germline assignment: CDR1 SGHDN and CDR2 FVKESK. Trimming shortened V by 4 bases and J by 4 bases, and 10 bases separated the two germline ends. The CDR3 covers 13 residues. This CDR3 is CASSLGPVYGYTF. CDR3 DNA sequence: TGTGCCAGCAGCCTAGGGCCAGTCTATGGCTACACCTTC.

This sequence joins TRBV14 and TRBJ2-3; D is ambiguous. Looked up from germline, CDR1 is SGHDN and CDR2 is FVKESK. This CDR3 is 12 amino acids long. Trimming took off 0 bases at V and 8 bases at J, with 6 bases between the two ends. CDR3 amino acids: CASSQDLRTQYF. The CDR3 DNA reads as TGTGCCAGCAGCCAAGATCTTCGTACGCAGTATTTT.

V and J are TRBV13 and TRBJ2-7; D not resolved. The CDR3 is 12 residues long. Germline CDR1 is PRHDT and CDR2 is FYEKMQ (reference sequence). Trimming cost V 4 bases and J 7 bases, with 11 bases left between them. The CDR3 protein is CASSSGMKEQYF. As DNA, the CDR3 is TGTGCCAGCAGCTCTGGGATGAAGGAGCAGTACTTC.

As to this clonotype: A much larger clone lies a single base off, so this may be a read error. This rearrangement joins TRBV6-1 to TRBJ1-1; D remains ambiguous. CDR1 is MNHNS and CDR2 is SASEGT in the germline V gene. The CDR3 covers 11 residues. Deletions cut 7 bases from V and 4 bases from J, with 7 bases between. The CDR3 sequence: CASKGSTEAFF. CDR3 coding DNA: TGTGCCAGCAAAGGGAGCACTGAAGCTTTCTTT.

The J gene is TRBJ2-1, the V gene TRBV24-1, with 10 positions matching TRBD1. This CDR3 spans 14 amino acids. The V segment lost 6 bases and the J segment 5 bases; nucleotides outside the gene matches: 3. Germline V lookup: CDR1 KGHDR, CDR2 SFDVKD. The CDR3 here is CATSRTGGNNEQFF. The DNA of the CDR3 is TGTGCCACCAGTCGGACAGGGGGGAACAATGAGCAGTTCTTC.

The rearrangement links TRBV6-2 or TRBV6-3 to TRBJ1-2; D unclear. The V end lost 0 bases, the J end lost 2 bases, and 10 bases lay between the germline ends. CDR3 length: 15 amino acids. Germline V gene sequence: CDR1 MNHEY, CDR2 SVGEGT. The CDR3 DNA follows: TGTGCCAGCAGTTACTCGCTAGGATTCAACTATGGCTACACCTTC. Amino acids: CASSYSLGFNYGYTF.

The rearrangement links TRBV6-5 to TRBJ2-5; D is possibly TRBD1 (6 bases). This CDR3 comprises 14 residues. Germline assignment: CDR1 MNHEY and CDR2 SVGAGI. V gave up 6 bases and J gave up 4 bases, with 15 bases separating them. CDR3 residues: CASRLGPGVETQYF. The CDR3 DNA reads TGTGCCAGCAGACTAGGACCAGGGGTAGAGACCCAGTACTTC.

This clonotype occurred a few times. The chain has TRBV6-5 and TRBJ1-1; perhaps TRBD1 as D (5 bases). The V gene lost 7 bases and the J gene lost 8 bases, with 17 bases spanning the gap. CDR1 and CDR2 from the germline V gene are MNHEY and SVGAGI. CDR3 length: 13 amino acids. CDR3 region: CASTIGLWGEAFF. The DNA for the CDR3 is TGTGCCAGCACCATCGGCCTCTGGGGCGAAGCTTTCTTT.

V gene TRBV7-9 combines with J gene TRBJ1-1; D is ambiguous. This CDR3 spans 14 amino acids. V was pared by 3 bases and J by 1 base, with 9 bases between. Germline V gene lookup returns CDR1 SEHNR and CDR2 FQNEAQ (reference sequence). CDR3 DNA sequence: TGTGCCAGCAGCTTGGAGAGGTGGAACACTGAAGCTTTCTTT. It codes for CASSLERWNTEAFF.

This clonotype is a singleton in its sample. The chain has TRBV7-9 and TRBJ1-1, with 8 nucleotides matching TRBD1. V was clipped by 6 bases and J by 1 base; unmatched bases: 7. CDR3 length: 15 residues. The germline CDR1 and CDR2 sequences are SEHNR and FQNEAQ (reference sequence). The CDR3: CASRSTGGTNTEAFF. CDR3 DNA sequence: TGTGCCAGCAGGTCAACAGGGGGAACGAACACTGAAGCTTTCTTT.